These 18 T cell receptor beta chains share one sample of origin, sequenced in a study of shared clonotypes between healthy human individuals. The protocol was immunoSEQ multiplex PCR, while the TCRdb copy is restricted to in-frame clones and leaves out a portion. The sample lists around 2,100,000 clones, approximately 94% occurring once. Terminally differentiated effector memory CD45RA+ cells were left out of the naive CD8 fraction, which was CD45RO-negative and positively selected for CCR7. The sample was naive CD8+ T cells sorted from blood. Source of these receptors: a man aged 18-30 years in good health.

The V and J genes are TRBV7-9 and TRBJ2-1, with 7 bases aligning to TRBD2. The V and J ends lost 0 bases and 4 bases, in that order; junction bases with no gene match: 9. CDR3 length: 17 amino acids. The germline CDR1 and CDR2 sequences are SEHNR and FQNEAQ (reference sequence). The CDR3 is CASSLAEASGLYNEQFF. DNA of the CDR3: TGTGCCAGCAGCTTAGCGGAGGCTAGCGGTTTATACAATGAGCAGTTCTTC.

The gene calls are TRBV13 and TRBJ1-1, with TRBD1 matching 7 bases. The CDR3 is made up of 16 amino acids. V trimming: 3 bases; J trimming: 0 bases; junction bases outside the gene matches: 7. Germline CDR1 and CDR2: PRHDT and FYEKMQ (reference sequence). The CDR3 sequence: CASSFERGTVNTEAFF. Here the CDR3 DNA reads TGTGCCAGCAGCTTTGAAAGGGGGACAGTGAACACTGAAGCTTTCTTT.

The V and J genes are TRBV5-1 and TRBJ2-7; D is possibly TRBD1 (5 bases). CDR1 is SGHRS, CDR2 YFSETQ, per germline. Trimming shortened V by 0 bases and J by 3 bases, and 10 bases separated the two germline ends. The CDR3 is 14 residues long. The CDR3 protein is CASSLAVDSYEQYF. The CDR3, as DNA: TGCGCCAGCAGCTTGGCCGTAGACAGCTACGAGCAGTACTTC.

CDR3 sequence (DNA): TGTGCCAGTAGTATAAGGGGGACAGGCTACGAGCAGTACTTC. Its translation is CASSIRGTGYEQYF. This chain joins TRBV19 and TRBJ2-7; 8 bases are a match to TRBD1. J was trimmed by 3 bases and V by 2 bases; bases with no gene match: 3. Germline CDR1 reads LNHDA; CDR2 reads SQIVND (reference sequence). CDR3 length: 14 amino acids. Drawing the rest from reference TRBV19 and TRBJ2-7, the complete variable domain is DGGITQSPKYLFRKEGQNVTLSCEQNLNHDAMYWYRQDPGQGLRLIYYSQIVNDFQKGDIAEGYSVSREKKESFPLTVTSAQKNPTAFYLCASSIRGTGYEQYFGPGTRLTVT.

The chain is built from TRBV13 and TRBJ2-1; 11 bases match TRBD2. The CDR3 is 16 amino acids. The germline gives CDR1 PRHDT, CDR2 FYEKMQ (reference sequence). Trimming cost V 3 bases and J 3 bases; bases outside gene matches: 4. CDR3 region: CASSFPSGRLYNEQFF. CDR3 sequence (DNA): TGTGCCAGCAGCTTCCCTAGCGGGAGGCTCTACAATGAGCAGTTCTTC.

The chain carries TRBV4-1 and TRBJ1-5; 8 positions agree with TRBD1. Germline values: CDR1 MGHRA, CDR2 YSYEKL. This CDR3 spans 16 amino acids. V trimming: 6 bases; J trimming: 1 base; junction bases outside the gene matches: 8. The DNA for the CDR3 is TGCGCCAGCAGTTTCGACAGGGGACTGAGCAATCAGCCCCAGCATTTT. Its protein is CASSFDRGLSNQPQHF.

J is TRBJ2-7 and V is TRBV19, with no clear D. The germline CDR1 and CDR2 sequences are LNHDA and SQIVND (reference sequence). V was shortened by 6 bases and J by 2 bases, with 11 bases between the two germline ends. The CDR3 has 13 residues. CDR3 residues: CASSPSPTYEQYF. The CDR3 DNA reads as TGTGCCAGTAGCCCCTCGCCAACCTACGAGCAGTACTTC.

V gene TRBV6-5 combines with J gene TRBJ2-7; 9 bases map to TRBD1. This CDR3 region has 14 residues. Trimming took 6 bases from V and 2 from J; bases not matched to a gene: 5. Germline assignment: CDR1 MNHEY and CDR2 SVGAGI. CDR3 amino acids: CASSWTGDAYEQYF. The DNA for the CDR3 is TGTGCCAGCAGCTGGACAGGGGATGCCTACGAGCAGTACTTC.

The rearrangement uses TRBV9 and TRBJ2-1; TRBD1 aligns across 9 bases. Germline trimming cut 3 bases from V and 7 bases from J; bases unmatched to any gene: 5. Germline V CDR1 and CDR2: SGDLS, YYNGEE. The CDR3 spans 14 residues. Here the CDR3 reads CASSASGTGNEQFF. CDR3 DNA: TGTGCCAGCAGCGCGTCCGGGACAGGGAATGAGCAGTTCTTC.

This chain connects TRBV13 to TRBJ2-5, with D tentatively TRBD1 (6 bases). The CDR3 runs 13 residues. Trimming shortened V by 5 bases and J by 3 bases, and 10 bases separated the two germline ends. The germline CDR1 and CDR2 sequences are PRHDT and FYEKMQ (reference sequence). CDR3 protein: CASSVQGEETQYF. The CDR3 region has the DNA TGTGCCAGCAGCGTACAGGGTGAAGAGACCCAGTACTTC.

As for this clone: Distinct nucleotide sequences in the sample also encode this CDR3. The V gene is TRBV27, the J gene TRBJ2-7; 10 nucleotides agree with TRBD2. This CDR3 contains 15 residues. The germline gives CDR1 MNHEY, CDR2 SMNVEV (reference sequence). V was pared by 4 bases and J by 1 base, with 4 bases of the junction left unmatched. The CDR3 sequence: CASSYSGGTSYEQYF. CDR3 sequence (DNA): TGTGCCAGCAGTTATAGCGGGGGGACATCCTACGAGCAGTACTTC.

The V call is TRBV25-1, the J call TRBJ2-3; the match to TRBD2 covers 7 bases. CDR3 length: 14 amino acids. The ends lost 8 bases at V and 2 bases at J; junction bases unmatched: 7. CDR1 is MGHDK and CDR2 is SYGVNS in the germline V gene. The CDR3 protein is CASGGVAITDTQYF. The CDR3 region has the DNA TGTGCCAGCGGGGGGGTAGCTATCACAGATACGCAGTATTTT.

The chain carries TRBV2 and TRBJ2-3; D is tentatively TRBD1 or TRBD2 (5 bases each). V lost 4 bases, J lost 4 bases, and 21 bases lay in between. Germline V gene sequence: CDR1 SNHLY, CDR2 FYNNEI. This CDR3 is 17 amino acids long. The CDR3 is CASSGARLGENSDTQYF. The CDR3 nucleotides read TGTGCCAGCAGTGGAGCCCGGCTGGGGGAGAATTCAGATACGCAGTATTTT. The full variable domain, with the rest looked up from reference TRBV2 and TRBJ2-3, is EPEVTQTPSHQVTQMGQEVILRCVPISNHLYFYWYRQILGQKVEFLVSFYNNEISEKSEIFDDQFSVERPDGSNFTLKIRSTKLEDSAMYFCASSGARLGENSDTQYFGPGTRLTVL.

This clone turned up a few times. Other DNA sequences in the same sample also yield this CDR3. The chain employs TRBV6-6 and TRBJ2-7, with D possibly being TRBD1 (5 bases). The CDR3 totals 12 residues. Between the trimmed V and J ends, which lost 4 bases and 4 bases, there was a span of 8 bases. CDR1 is MNHNY and CDR2 is SVGAGI in the germline V gene (reference sequence). The chain's CDR3 is CASSSDSYEQYF. The DNA of the CDR3 is TGTGCCAGCAGTTCCGACAGTTACGAGCAGTACTTC.

The CDR3 coding sequence is TGCGCCAGCAGCCAAGGTGGGGGCTTAGGCTACGAGCAGTACTTC. Translated: CASSQGGGLGYEQYF. This rearrangement joins TRBV4-1 to TRBJ2-7, with D possibly being TRBD1 (6 bases). The germline V gene encodes CDR1 MGHRA and CDR2 YSYEKL. V dropped 1 base and J dropped 3 bases, with 13 bases sitting between them. The length of the CDR3 is 15 residues.

This clone was counted a single time. The rearrangement uses TRBV10-1 and TRBJ2-1; 7 positions agree with TRBD2. V shed 2 bases and J 4 bases; nucleotides not matched to a gene: 8. The CDR3 runs 16 residues. CDR1 and CDR2 from the germline V gene are WNHNN and SYGVQD (reference sequence). The CDR3: CASSEDLASGYNEQFF. For the CDR3, the DNA is TGCGCCAGCAGTGAGGATCTCGCTAGCGGATACAATGAGCAGTTCTTC.

With respect to this clone: The sample carries other DNA sequences with the same CDR3. The V and J genes are TRBV9 and TRBJ1-2; 9 nucleotides agree with TRBD1. CDR3 length: 13 residues. V lost 3 bases to trimming and J lost 5 bases; unmatched junction nucleotides: 2. The germline V gene has CDR1 SGDLS and CDR2 YYNGEE. The chain's CDR3 is CASSAGTGYGYTF. For the CDR3, the DNA is TGTGCCAGCAGCGCCGGGACAGGGTATGGCTACACCTTC.

V is TRBV13 and J is TRBJ2-7, with D possibly TRBD2 on 5 matching bases. This CDR3 region has 15 residues. Trimming stripped 4 bases from V and 1 base from J, with 14 bases between. Germline V CDR1 and CDR2: PRHDT, FYEKMQ (reference sequence). CDR3 in amino acids: CASSSRGRGSYEQYF. The CDR3 DNA follows: TGTGCCAGCAGCTCCCGGGGAAGAGGGTCCTACGAGCAGTACTTC. Variable domain in full (rest from reference TRBV13 and TRBJ2-7): AAGVIQSPRHLIKEKRETATLKCYPIPRHDTVYWYQQGPGQDPQFLISFYEKMQSDKGSIPDRFSAQQFSDYHSELNMSSLELGDSALYFCASSSRGRGSYEQYFGPGTRLTVT.